The clone carrying this T cell receptor (beta chain) appeared once. Data came from immunoSEQ multiplex PCR; TCRdb stores just in-frame clones and leaves some out. This table has approximately 180,000 clones, more than 70% appearing once. This record comes from a study of blood T cell repertoires in COVID-19. For the study at large: The samples span acute and convalescent COVID-19 from the United States, Italy and Spain.

V gave up 5 bases and J gave up 0 bases, with 11 bases separating them. The CDR3 extends over 15 amino acids. CDR1 and CDR2 from the germline V gene are LNHDA and SQIVND (reference sequence). Sequencing was carried out using PBMCs or T cells enriched from blood (not recorded which). The source of this sequence is a man in his forties who had recovered from COVID-19. This chain connects TRBV19 to TRBJ1-3, with a tentative D call TRBD1 (5 bases). CDR3 residues: CASSETGFSGNTIYF. The CDR3 DNA reads as TGTGCCAGTAGTGAAACAGGATTCTCTGGAAACACCATATATTTT.